These T cell receptor beta chains were read from a single sample in a study of T cells after yellow fever vaccination. MiXCR, run by TCRdb on the 5' RACE reads, gives a single entry per CDR3 protein. The repertoire includes 300,000 or so distinct CDR3 sequences, under 15% of them detected once, and 0.4% to 0.55% sits in the top ten. The sample in question was CD4+ T cells sorted from PBMCs, obtained 45 days after the yellow fever booster vaccination. These receptors all come from a man aged 30 to 45 who received the YFV17D yellow fever vaccine. CDR3s leave out the opening cysteine and the closing phenylalanine or tryptophan.

cdr3_length v_call cdr3_aa
12 TRBV20-1 SARRDSSTDTQY
15 TRBV2 ASWPDLPTGGGYEQY
13 TRBV12-3/TRBV12-4 ASGVAGQNTGELF
11 TRBV12-3/TRBV12-4 ASSLASQQPQH
12 TRBV20-1 SAMRQGLYNEQF
12 TRBV7-2 ASSSNPRETRQF
14 TRBV12-3/TRBV12-4 ASSPGGGTGYDGYT
13 TRBV18 ASRSGTGTSKEQY
12 TRBV20-1 SETGLFLTDTQY
11 TRBV29-1 SVEDSPSNEQF
14 TRBV12-3/TRBV12-4 ASSLRRGQRTGELF
12 TRBV5-6 ASSWGLTAVEAF
11 TRBV5-4 ASSSRFTDTQY
14 TRBV12-3/TRBV12-4 ASSFGGEHERETQY
12 TRBV10-3 ATSLGTSAWEQF
13 TRBV28 ASSSSSGKSYEQY
15 TRBV7-2 ASSSLGLAGGTDTQY
14 TRBV11-3 ASSLVPGELTGELF
13 TRBV12-3/TRBV12-4 ASSIVASGLNEQF
14 TRBV6-1 ASSADRGSGANVLT
15 TRBV7-9 ASSSAIRGRNTGELF
9 TRBV18 ASSPGAGQF
13 TRBV20-1 SADGRNAPSYEQY
14 TRBV6-2/TRBV6-3 ASEPTGVYSNQPQH
12 TRBV20-1 SARAQTVYNEQF
13 TRBV7-9 ASSLDRRLNYGYT
13 TRBV6-5 ASSRSSSGGETQY
14 TRBV3-1 ASSQRTSGRTNEQF
12 TRBV5-1 ATSSGSVTDTQY
16 TRBV20-1 SAETGTSGRESWETQY
16 TRBV6-4 ASARTSGRAYGTGELF
11 TRBV5-1 ASRIGQNNEQF
11 TRBV15 ATSRLDGQPQH
14 TRBV5-1 ASSLVSRDRGYEQF
13 TRBV5-1 ASSPQPLQGGGYT
13 TRBV20-1 SATTGETLYNEQF
13 TRBV20-1 SARKGAGGTDTQY
15 TRBV6-1 ASTSFSGRKGGETQY
12 TRBV20-1 SAREGNSNQPQH
13 TRBV10-3 AIRTGTGYSYEQY
11 TRBV12-3/TRBV12-4 ASSRLSSYEQY
11 TRBV6-1 ASRDPGANVLT
12 TRBV30 AWSTVISGNTIY
12 TRBV27 ASSSPMGAIEQY
13 TRBV21-1 ASNLGLAEEETQY
12 TRBV18 ASQGGHRSETQY
13 TRBV6-5 ASSYEYGGSNEQY
10 TRBV6-2/TRBV6-3 ASRTSDNVQF
14 TRBV19 ASSIAGGASNQPQH
10 TRBV20-1 SALPRGHEQY
13 TRBV3-1 ASSQGGVGYNEQF
13 TRBV6-1 ASSIGMGRSEKLF
15 TRBV9 ASSVRDREAGANVLT
14 TRBV19 ASSIDVSGSWETQY
14 TRBV12-3/TRBV12-4 ASSSLTSGPYNEQF
14 TRBV7-7 ASSLRREGQGNEQF
10 TRBV15 ATSGLNEKLF